Presented here are 14 T cell receptor beta chains from one specimen sequenced in a study of CD8 T cells in ankylosing spondylitis. TCRdb reprocessed the 5' RACE reads with MiXCR, giving one entry per CDR3 protein. Of about 540,000 distinct CDR3 sequences listed, roughly 13% are singletons. Study-level results: Apparently characteristic of ankylosing spondylitis blood was a TCR beta motif (under ten highly homologous variants).

Which antigens these TCRs recognize remains unknown. Specimen: blood, either unsorted or a sorted T cell fraction (not recorded which). The receptor set was obtained from a male donor with ankylosing spondylitis.

In its sample, this clonotype was seen once. The chain recombines TRBV6-2 or TRBV6-3 with TRBJ2-3; 7 bases align to TRBD1. Trimming removed 6 bases from V and 3 bases from J; junction bases left unmatched: 9. The CDR3 is made up of 15 amino acids. Germline V lookup: CDR1 MNHEY, CDR2 SVGEGT. The CDR3 DNA is TGTGCCAGCAGCAACGGACAGGTCCGGACAGATACGCAGTATTTT. It codes for CASSNGQVRTDTQYF.

This clonotype was found many times. CDR3 nucleotide sequence: TGTGCCAGCAGCTTATTGGATGAGCAGTTCTTC. Residues: CASSLLDEQFF. The chain has TRBV7-9 and TRBJ2-1; D is uncertain. V was clipped by 2 bases and J by 8 bases, with 4 bases between them. Germline V gives CDR1 SEHNR, CDR2 FQNEAQ (reference sequence). The CDR3 runs to 11 residues.

At least ten counts were recorded for this clonotype. The chain uses TRBV15 and TRBJ2-3; the match to TRBD2 covers 10 bases. The CDR3 sequence is 16 residues long. Germline CDR1 and CDR2: LNHNV and YYDKDF (reference sequence). V lost 1 base and J lost 2; bases outside the gene matches: 3. The CDR3: CATSRGTSGYTDTQYF. The CDR3 region has the DNA TGTGCCACCAGCAGAGGGACTAGCGGTTACACAGATACGCAGTATTTT.

This clonotype occurred a few times. The chain couples TRBV7-9 to TRBJ1-6; a possible D gene is TRBD1 (6 bases). The CDR3 extends over 15 amino acids. CDR1 is SEHNR, CDR2 FQNEAQ, per germline (reference sequence). Trimming cost V 5 bases and J 6 bases, with 14 bases left between them. This CDR3 is CASSELTGTNSPLHF. The CDR3 DNA reads as TGTGCCAGCAGCGAACTGACAGGAACTAATTCACCCCTCCACTTT.

J is TRBJ1-5 and V is TRBV6-6; D gene uncertain. The germline CDR1 and CDR2 sequences are MNHNY and SVGAGI (reference sequence). V dropped 6 bases and J dropped 7 bases, with 13 bases sitting between them. The CDR3 runs to 13 residues. The CDR3 reads CASSSHSGQPQHF. The CDR3 coding sequence is TGTGCCAGCAGCTCCCACAGCGGCCAGCCCCAGCATTTT.

This clonotype was seen a handful of times. V and J are TRBV10-3 and TRBJ2-1; 7 positions agree with TRBD1. Germline-derived CDR1 and CDR2 are ENHRY and SYGVKD. V was clipped by 2 bases and J by 7 bases; unmatched bases: 14. The CDR3 contains 17 residues. CDR3 protein: CAISEGRQGVGRNEQFF. The CDR3 nucleotides read TGTGCCATCAGTGAGGGGCGCCAGGGGGTAGGTCGAAATGAGCAGTTCTTC.

The chain has TRBV27 and TRBJ1-5, with D unresolved. From germline, CDR1 is MNHEY and CDR2 SMNVEV (reference sequence). V lost 0 bases and J lost 6, with 6 bases in between. The length of the CDR3 is 13 residues. In DNA, the CDR3 is TGTGCCAGCAGTTTATCAGGGTTTCAGCCCCAGCATTTT. It translates to CASSLSGFQPQHF.

This clonotype was observed a handful of times. The V call is TRBV7-9, the J call TRBJ2-1; no clear D. The V gene's germline CDR1 is SEHNR and CDR2 FQNEAQ (reference sequence). V was trimmed by 7 bases and J by 6 bases, leaving 10 bases between them. The CDR3 is made up of 12 amino acids. The DNA of the CDR3 is TGTGCCAGCACCATTACGGGCAATGAGCAGTTCTTC. It is translated as CASTITGNEQFF.

CDR3 region: CASSQGGSRYYGYTF. DNA for the CDR3: TGTGCCAGCTCACAGGGAGGAAGTCGGTACTATGGCTACACCTTC. The chain links TRBV18 to TRBJ1-2; D is ambiguous. Trimming shortened V by 4 bases and J by 3 bases, and 15 bases separated the two germline ends. The germline gives CDR1 KGHSH, CDR2 LQKENI. The CDR3 extends over 15 amino acids. Full variable domain (rest looked up from reference TRBV18 and TRBJ1-2): NAGVMQNPRHLVRRRGQEARLRCSPMKGHSHVYWYRQLPEEGLKFMVYLQKENIIDESGMPKERFSAEFPKEGPSILRIQQVVRGDSAAYFCASSQGGSRYYGYTFGSGTRLTVV.

This clonotype was detected a few times. V gene TRBV28 combines with J gene TRBJ2-5, with 7 bases lining up with TRBD2. Unmatched junction bases numbered 5, after V lost 8 bases and J lost 5 bases. This CDR3 contains 12 residues. Germline CDR1 is MDHEN and CDR2 is SYDVKM. The CDR3 loop reads CASRLGGETQYF. In nucleotides, the CDR3 is TGTGCCAGCCGCTTGGGGGGGGAGACCCAGTACTTC.

The sample holds a few counts of this clonotype. The rearrangement joins TRBV20-1 to TRBJ1-1; D gene uncertain. This CDR3 spans 16 amino acids. Germline-derived CDR1 and CDR2 are DFQATT and SNEGSKA (reference sequence). Trimming shortened V by 5 bases and J by 4 bases, and 23 bases separated the two germline ends. The CDR3 DNA is TGCAGTGCTCCCCCCGGGCTTCCATCCTCAGTCACTGAAGCTTTCTTT. It specifies CSAPPGLPSSVTEAFF.

This clonotype occurred a few times. The CDR3 protein is CASSYSSSNEQFF. The CDR3 nucleotides read TGTGCCAGCAGTTACTCTAGCTCTAATGAGCAGTTCTTC. The chain couples TRBV6-2 or TRBV6-3 to TRBJ2-1; no reliable D call. The germline gives CDR1 MNHEY, CDR2 SVGEGT. This CDR3 is 13 amino acids long. Trimming removed 0 bases from V and 7 bases from J, with 7 bases in between.

This clonotype was detected many times. This chain uses TRBV6-1 with TRBJ1-1; D not resolved. Trimming cost V 2 bases and J 0 bases, with 4 bases left between them. This CDR3 is 13 amino acids long. CDR1 MNHNS and CDR2 SASEGT come from the germline V gene. The DNA of the CDR3 is TGTGCCAGCAGTGAAACTGTGAACACTGAAGCTTTCTTT. This gives the protein CASSETVNTEAFF.

This clonotype was detected a few times. The rearrangement uses TRBV20-1 and TRBJ2-5, with 12 nucleotides matching TRBD2. CDR1 is DFQATT and CDR2 is SNEGSKA in the germline V gene (reference sequence). The CDR3 consists of 18 residues. V lost 5 bases and J lost 0; bases outside the gene matches: 13. DNA of the CDR3: TGCAGTGCTCGACTAGCGGGAGCCGATTGGGCTTACCAAGAGACCCAGTACTTC. This gives the protein CSARLAGADWAYQETQYF.